The T cell receptor beta chain described here comes from a study of blood T cell repertoires in COVID-19. Turning to the study itself: Material from acute and convalescent COVID-19 was sourced from the United States, Italy and Spain.

Authors' data handling: Using reference gene primer amplification, nucleated cell counts were estimated. The repertoire was sequenced with immunoSEQ multiplex PCR; TCRdb's copy has only in-frame clones and lacks some. The V and J calls and clone size come from that table; D and trimming were worked out from the DNA. The table records 170,000 or so clones, 85% of them present only once. In assigning cohorts, the study relied on participant-reported clinical history. Two negative PCRs, clearance, or symptom resolution had been documented for recovered Cohort 3 donors. The material sequenced was PBMCs or T cells enriched from blood (not recorded which). The sequence was obtained from a man aged 35 to 55 who had recovered from COVID-19.

CDR3 protein: CASSLTAYEQYF. CDR3 in DNA: TGCGCCAGCAGCCTGACAGCGTACGAGCAGTACTTC. The chain recombines TRBV5-1 with TRBJ2-7, with D perhaps matching TRBD1 (5 bases). This CDR3 spans 12 amino acids. Trimming left V 4 bases short and J 4 bases short, with 9 bases between. The germline CDR1 and CDR2 sequences are SGHRS and YFSETQ.